This TCR beta chain is from a study of T cells in Graves' hyperthyroidism and ophthalmopathy. Study observations and caveats: Ophthalmopathy and stable hyperthyroidism were separated by a 13 V-J model.

Ten or more counts support this clonotype. Its target is not known. Template material for amplifying TCR beta CDR3 regions consisted of RNA transcripts. A set of HTBI primers served as the primers for a first-round RT-PCR of the TCR CDR3. TCRdb re-called the multiplex PCR reads with MiXCR, one entry per CDR3 protein. This table holds a few hundred thousand distinct CDR3 sequences, roughly 13% found once. Diagnosis rested on symptoms, serum thyroxine and TRAb, thyroid ultrasound, and orbital computed tomography. There are 16 residues in the CDR3. Germline V CDR1 and CDR2: MNHNS, SASEGT. V was pared by 8 bases and J by 5 bases, with 17 bases of the junction left unmatched.

The chain links TRBV6-1 to TRBJ1-2; 7 bases are shared with TRBD1. Sequencing was performed on blood. The TCR originated in a man aged 30 to 39 with Graves' hyperthyroidism that later progressed to Graves' ophthalmopathy. The CDR3 region is CASSKGAGGVYYGYTF. The DNA for the CDR3 is TGTGCCAGCTCTAAGGGTGCAGGGGGGGTGTATTATGGCTACACCTTC.